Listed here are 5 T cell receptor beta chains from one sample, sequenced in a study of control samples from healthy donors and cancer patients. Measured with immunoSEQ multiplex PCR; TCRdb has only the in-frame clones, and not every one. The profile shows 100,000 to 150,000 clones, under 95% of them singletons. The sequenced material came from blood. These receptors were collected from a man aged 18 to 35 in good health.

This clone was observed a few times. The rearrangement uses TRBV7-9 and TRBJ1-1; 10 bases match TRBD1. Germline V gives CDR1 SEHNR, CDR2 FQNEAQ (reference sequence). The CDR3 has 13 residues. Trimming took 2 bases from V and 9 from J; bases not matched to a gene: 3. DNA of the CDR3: TGTGCCAGCAGCTTATCCGACAGGGGGCAAGCTTTCTTT. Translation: CASSLSDRGQAFF.

CDR3 region: CASSDRVDGYTF. The CDR3 DNA is TGTGCCAGCAGTGACAGGGTCGACGGCTACACCTTC. The chain carries TRBV25-1 and TRBJ1-2, with D perhaps matching TRBD1 (5 bases). The CDR3 is 12 amino acids. The V end was cut by 3 bases, the J end by 8 bases, with 10 bases between. Germline V gene lookup returns CDR1 MGHDK and CDR2 SYGVNS.

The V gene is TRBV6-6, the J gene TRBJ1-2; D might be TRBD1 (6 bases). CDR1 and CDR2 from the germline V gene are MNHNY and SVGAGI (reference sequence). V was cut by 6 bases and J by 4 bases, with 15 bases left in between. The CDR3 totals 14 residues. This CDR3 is CASSSLGGFYGYTF. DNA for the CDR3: TGTGCCAGCAGCTCCTTGGGGGGCTTCTATGGCTACACCTTC.

The CDR3 nucleotides read TGTGCCAGCAGCTTAGCGCTGGGAAGGGGCCTGGGGGAGCAGTACTTC. Encoded protein: CASSLALGRGLGEQYF. V usage is TRBV7-6 and J usage is TRBJ2-7; a weak D match, TRBD1 (5 bases). The CDR3 is made up of 16 amino acids. Germline V gives CDR1 SGHVS, CDR2 FNYEAQ. Deletions cut 0 bases from V and 7 bases from J, with 19 bases between.

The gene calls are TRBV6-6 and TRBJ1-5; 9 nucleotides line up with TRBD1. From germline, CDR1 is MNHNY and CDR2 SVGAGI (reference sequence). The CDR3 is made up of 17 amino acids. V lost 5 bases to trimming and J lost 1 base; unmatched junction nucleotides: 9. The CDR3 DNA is TGTGCCAGCAGTCCCCTCTTACAGGGGGCAAGCAATCAGCCCCAGCATTTT. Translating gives CASSPLLQGASNQPQHF.